This T cell receptor beta chain was sequenced for a study of blood T cell repertoires in COVID-19 (dated by TCRdb to about 2020). About the study as a whole: The collaborator samples originated in the United States, Italy and Spain and spanned the acute and convalescent phases of COVID-19. The material from the prospective study consisted of cDNA or gDNA derived from T cells, B-cell-depleted T cells, or PBMCs. Deeply sampled blood TCRbeta repertoires from subjects exposed to, actively infected with, or recovered from COVID-19 were included in the dataset. The repertoires were released in a freely available public database intended as a resource for research on the immune response to SARS-CoV-2. Samples were obtained from the ongoing ImmuneRACE study (first 160 participants) and from over 1,000 subjects provided by 6 global collaborators. Nearly every sample came with metadata listing a de-identified subject ID, COVID-19 status, age in years and sex. Where available, HLA class I and class II types were obtained from metadata supplied by the sample provider rather than from assay-based typing. The paper's findings and limits, for the study overall: Clinical and demographic metadata were provided uncurated, with the amount varying by source and participant.

TCRbeta CDR3 regions were amplified from genomic DNA by means of the immunoSEQ Assay, a bias-controlled multiplex PCR. Per the original workflow: The number of nucleated cells in each sample was estimated from the amplification of reference gene primers within the assay. To quantify the absolute abundance of each unique TCRbeta CDR3 rearrangement, sequence reads were collapsed and filtered. Productive Simpson clonality was computed per sample as the square root of Simpson's diversity index over productive rearrangements. TCRdb holds this immuneACCESS table with in-frame rearrangements only. Some clones are missing; in checked studies, unresolved V genes explain under half, and the rest has no known cause. V and J calls and clone size follow that table, whereas D and trimming were derived from the DNA. Counted in this sample were 380,000 or so clones; around 87% of them appeared once. The ten largest clones add up to around 0.97% of the sample.

The CDR3 spans 17 residues, from the cysteine through the phenylalanine. Only CDR3 DNA remains: 51 bases, in frame from the first base. Germline trimming: 2 bases from V, 0 bases from J; junction bases outside gene matches: 6. CDR1 and CDR2 (SGHTA, FQGTGA) derive from the germline V gene. This clone was recorded a few times. The clone's antigen remains unknown. No per-base quality is available; no much larger clone lies one base away. In the prospective study, participants were about 18 to 90 years old, resided in 20 to 30 geographic areas of the United States, and were enrolled through a virtual design. Cohort assignment in the prospective study relied on participant-reported clinical history from a screening survey and a study questionnaire. Each participant in the prospective study had whole blood, serum and a nasopharyngeal or oropharyngeal swab collected by mobile phlebotomists. Additional blood draws and questionnaires over an approximately two-month period could optionally be provided by prospective study participants. Before DNA extraction, blood samples from the prospective study were shipped at room temperature or frozen.

Sequences were obtained from PBMCs or T cells enriched from blood (not recorded which). Recombination joined TRBV7-3 with TRBJ2-2; TRBD2 lines up with 7 middle nucleotides. The receptor's source is a woman aged 30 to 39 with acute COVID-19. The CDR3 sequence is CASSLYGGTANTGELFF. The nucleotide sequence is TGTGCCAGCAGCTTATACGGGGGGACCGCGAACACCGGGGAGCTGTTTTTT.